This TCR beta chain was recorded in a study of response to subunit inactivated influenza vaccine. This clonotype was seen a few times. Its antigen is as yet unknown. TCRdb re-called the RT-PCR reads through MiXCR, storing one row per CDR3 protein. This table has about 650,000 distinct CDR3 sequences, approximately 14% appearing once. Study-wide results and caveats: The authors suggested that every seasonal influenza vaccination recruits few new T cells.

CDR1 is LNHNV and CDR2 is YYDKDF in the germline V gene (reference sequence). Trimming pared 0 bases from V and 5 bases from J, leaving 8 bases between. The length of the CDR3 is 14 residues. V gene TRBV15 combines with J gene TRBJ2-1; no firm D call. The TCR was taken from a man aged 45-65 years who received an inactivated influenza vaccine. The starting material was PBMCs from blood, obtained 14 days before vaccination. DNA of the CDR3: TGTGCCACCAGCAGAGATCCAGGAGACAATGAGCAGTTCTTC. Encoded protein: CATSRDPGDNEQFF. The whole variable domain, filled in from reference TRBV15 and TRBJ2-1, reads DAMVIQNPRYQVTQFGKPVTLSCSQTLNHNVMYWYQQKSSQAPKLLFHYYDKDFNNEADTPDNFQSRRPNTSFCFLDIRSPGLGDTAMYLCATSRDPGDNEQFFGPGTRLTVL.